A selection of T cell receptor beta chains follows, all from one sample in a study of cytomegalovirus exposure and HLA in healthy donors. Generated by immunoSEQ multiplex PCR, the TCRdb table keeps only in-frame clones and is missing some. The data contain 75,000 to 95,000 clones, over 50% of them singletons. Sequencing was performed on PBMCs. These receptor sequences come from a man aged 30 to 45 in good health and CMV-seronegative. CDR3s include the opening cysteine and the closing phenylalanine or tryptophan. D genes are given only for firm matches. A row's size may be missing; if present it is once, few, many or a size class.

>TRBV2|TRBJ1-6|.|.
CASSERLSGANSPLHF
TGTGCCAGCAGTGAAAGGCTCAGTGGGGCTAATTCACCCCTCCACTTT
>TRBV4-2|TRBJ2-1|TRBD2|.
CASTLAGGPTDEQFF
TGTGCCAGCACCTTAGCGGGGGGGCCTACCGATGAGCAGTTCTTC
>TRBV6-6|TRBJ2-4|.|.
CASSYRAAKNIQYF
TGTGCCAGCAGTTATAGAGCAGCCAAAAACATTCAGTACTTC
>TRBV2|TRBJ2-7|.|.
CASRTRVISSYEQYF
TGTGCCAGCCGTACTAGGGTCATTAGCTCCTACGAGCAGTACTTC
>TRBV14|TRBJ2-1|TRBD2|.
CASSPGGEQFF
TGTGCCAGCAGTCCGGGAGGGGAGCAGTTCTTC
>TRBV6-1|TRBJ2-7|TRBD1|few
CASSEARQGADIYYEQYF
TGTGCCAGCAGTGAAGCTAGACAGGGGGCAGATATTTACTACGAGCAGTACTTC
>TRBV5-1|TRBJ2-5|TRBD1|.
CASSLVRNRGQETQYF
TGCGCCAGCAGCTTGGTTAGGAACAGGGGGCAAGAGACCCAGTACTTC
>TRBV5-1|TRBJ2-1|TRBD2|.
CASSRDAGASYNEQFF
TGCGCCAGCAGCAGAGACGCGGGAGCATCCTACAATGAGCAGTTCTTC
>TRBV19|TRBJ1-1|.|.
CASSPRGGTEAFF
TGTGCCAGTAGTCCCAGGGGTGGCACTGAAGCTTTCTTT
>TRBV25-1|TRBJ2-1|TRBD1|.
CASSLGQFNEQFF
TGTGCCAGCAGCCTGGGACAGTTCAATGAGCAGTTCTTC
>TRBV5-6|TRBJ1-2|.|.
CASSSWGPGAYYGYTF
TGTGCCAGCAGCTCCTGGGGTCCAGGGGCCTACTATGGCTACACCTTC
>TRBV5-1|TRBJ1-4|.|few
CASSLDRDEKLFF
TGCGCCAGCAGCTTGGACAGGGATGAAAAACTGTTTTTT
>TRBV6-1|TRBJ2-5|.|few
CASSGRVGVFWETQYF
TGTGCCAGCAGTGGGAGGGTGGGGGTTTTCTGGGAGACCCAGTACTTC
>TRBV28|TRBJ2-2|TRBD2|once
CASSLSLAVNTGELFF
TGTGCCAGCAGTTTAAGCCTAGCGGTAAACACCGGGGAGCTGTTTTTT
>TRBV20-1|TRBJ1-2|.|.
CRGGYGYTF
TGCAGGGGGGGTTATGGCTACACCTTC
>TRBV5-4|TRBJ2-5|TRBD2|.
CASSERTSGQETQYF
TGTGCCAGCAGCGAGCGGACTAGCGGACAAGAGACCCAGTACTTC
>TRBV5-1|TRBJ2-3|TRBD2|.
CASSSSLAGGTDTQYF
TGCGCCAGCAGCTCCTCCCTAGCGGGAGGCACAGATACGCAGTATTTT
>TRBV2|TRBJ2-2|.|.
CASSGALRSLPGELFF
TGTGCCAGCAGTGGAGCCCTAAGGAGCCTCCCCGGGGAGCTGTTTTTT
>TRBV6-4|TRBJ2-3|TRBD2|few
CASSATDLAVGADTQYF
TGTGCCAGCAGCGCTACCGATCTAGCGGTTGGCGCAGATACGCAGTATTTT
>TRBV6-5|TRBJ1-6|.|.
CASIRTWGNSPLHF
TGTGCCAGCATTAGGACTTGGGGTAATTCACCCCTCCACTTT
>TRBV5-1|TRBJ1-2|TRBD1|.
CASSLEGTEITGYTF
TGCGCCAGCAGCTTGGAGGGGACAGAGATCACTGGCTACACCTTC
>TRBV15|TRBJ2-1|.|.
CATERALYNEQFF
TGTGCCACAGAGCGGGCCCTCTACAATGAGCAGTTCTTC
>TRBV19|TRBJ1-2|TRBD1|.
CASSFRTGRANYGYTF
TGTGCCAGTAGTTTCCGGACAGGAAGGGCTAACTATGGCTACACCTTC
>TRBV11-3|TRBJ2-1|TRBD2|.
CASSLLAGGNYNEQFF
TGTGCCAGCAGCTTACTAGCGGGAGGTAACTACAATGAGCAGTTCTTC
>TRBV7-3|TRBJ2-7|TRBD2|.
CASSLGTSGGNGEQYF
TGTGCCAGCAGCTTAGGGACCAGCGGGGGGAACGGCGAGCAGTACTTC
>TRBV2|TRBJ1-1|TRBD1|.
CASSRDRRDTEAFF
TGTGCCAGCAGCCGGGACAGACGGGACACTGAAGCTTTCTTT
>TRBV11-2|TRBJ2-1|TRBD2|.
CASSRSGGNYNEQFF
TGTGCCAGCTCTAGGAGCGGGGGGAACTACAATGAGCAGTTCTTC
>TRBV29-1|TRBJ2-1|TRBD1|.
CSVDRGNEQFF
TGCAGCGTGGACAGGGGCAATGAGCAGTTCTTC
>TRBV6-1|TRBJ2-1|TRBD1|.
CASSVNRGYEQFF
TGTGCCAGCAGTGTGAACAGGGGCTATGAGCAGTTCTTC
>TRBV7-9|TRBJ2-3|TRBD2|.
CSSSLGEGGRWSDTQYF
TGTTCCAGCAGCTTAGGCGAGGGCGGGAGGTGGTCAGATACGCAGTATTTT
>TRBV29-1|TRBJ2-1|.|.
CSVAPGYNEQFF
TGCAGCGTTGCCCCCGGTTACAATGAGCAGTTCTTC
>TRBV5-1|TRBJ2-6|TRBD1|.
CASSNSPGQGAGGANVLTF
TGCGCCAGCAGTAACTCACCGGGACAGGGGGCGGGTGGGGCCAACGTCCTGACTTTC
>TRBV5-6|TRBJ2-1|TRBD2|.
CASSLGLAGESYNEQFF
TGTGCCAGCAGCTTGGGGCTAGCGGGAGAGTCCTACAATGAGCAGTTCTTC
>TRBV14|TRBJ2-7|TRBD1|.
CASSQYGGRGQLYEQYF
TGTGCCAGCAGCCAATATGGGGGAAGGGGACAGTTATACGAGCAGTACTTC
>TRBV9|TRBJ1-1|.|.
CASSPETGEAFF
TGTGCCAGCAGCCCGGAGACAGGCGAAGCTTTCTTT
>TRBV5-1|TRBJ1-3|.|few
CASSLALPGQFDSGNTIYF
TGCGCCAGCAGCTTGGCCCTCCCGGGACAATTTGACTCTGGAAACACCATATATTTT
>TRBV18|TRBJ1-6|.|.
CASSLSYNSPLHF
TGTGCCAGCTCCCTCTCCTATAATTCACCCCTCCACTTT
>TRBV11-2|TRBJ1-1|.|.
CASSSRDGTEAFF
TGTGCCAGCAGCTCGAGGGATGGGACTGAAGCTTTCTTT
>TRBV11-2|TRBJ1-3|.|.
CASSSGLRSGNTIYF
TGTGCCAGCAGCTCAGGGCTCCGCTCTGGAAACACCATATATTTT
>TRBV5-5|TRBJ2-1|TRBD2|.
CASSLRAGGLNEQFF
TGTGCCAGCAGCTTAAGGGCGGGGGGGCTCAATGAGCAGTTCTTC
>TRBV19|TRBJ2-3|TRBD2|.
CATSEGGVDTQYF
TGTGCCACCAGTGAGGGAGGGGTAGATACGCAGTATTTT
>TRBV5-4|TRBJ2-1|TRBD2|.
CASSPAGGGPYNEQFF
TGTGCCAGCAGCCCGGCGGGGGGAGGGCCCTACAATGAGCAGTTCTTC
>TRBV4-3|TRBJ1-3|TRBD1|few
CASSHIGQGSGNTIYF
TGCGCCAGCAGCCACATCGGACAGGGCTCTGGAAACACCATATATTTT
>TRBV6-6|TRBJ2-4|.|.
CASSSPGQGKNIQYF
TGTGCCAGCAGTTCTCCGGGGCAGGGGAAAAACATTCAGTACTTC
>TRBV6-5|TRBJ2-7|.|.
CASLVGGEQYF
TGTGCCAGCCTTGTCGGAGGCGAGCAGTACTTC
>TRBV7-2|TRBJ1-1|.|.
CASSYMTGNTEAFF
TGTGCCAGCAGCTACATGACGGGGAACACTGAAGCTTTCTTT
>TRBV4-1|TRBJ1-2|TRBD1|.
CASSVGTGNPQYYGYTF
TGCGCCAGCAGCGTCGGGACAGGGAATCCTCAATACTATGGCTACACCTTC
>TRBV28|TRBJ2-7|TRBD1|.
CASRQTGEDEQYF
TGTGCCAGCAGGCAGACAGGGGAGGACGAGCAGTACTTC
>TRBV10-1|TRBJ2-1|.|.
CASSADNYNEQFF
TGCGCCAGCAGTGCAGATAACTACAATGAGCAGTTCTTC
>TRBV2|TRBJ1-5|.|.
CASRDRTLNQPQHF
TGTGCCAGCAGAGACAGGACCCTTAATCAGCCCCAGCATTTT
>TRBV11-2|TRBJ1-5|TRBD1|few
CASSLGTGEDQPQHF
TGTGCCAGCAGCTTGGGGACAGGGGAGGATCAGCCCCAGCATTTT
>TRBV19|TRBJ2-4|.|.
CASSITAGQNGQNIQYF
TGTGCCAGTAGTATTACGGCGGGGCAAAACGGGCAAAACATTCAGTACTTC
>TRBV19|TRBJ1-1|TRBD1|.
CASSIGQGMGEAFF
TGTGCCAGTAGTATAGGACAGGGGATGGGTGAAGCTTTCTTT